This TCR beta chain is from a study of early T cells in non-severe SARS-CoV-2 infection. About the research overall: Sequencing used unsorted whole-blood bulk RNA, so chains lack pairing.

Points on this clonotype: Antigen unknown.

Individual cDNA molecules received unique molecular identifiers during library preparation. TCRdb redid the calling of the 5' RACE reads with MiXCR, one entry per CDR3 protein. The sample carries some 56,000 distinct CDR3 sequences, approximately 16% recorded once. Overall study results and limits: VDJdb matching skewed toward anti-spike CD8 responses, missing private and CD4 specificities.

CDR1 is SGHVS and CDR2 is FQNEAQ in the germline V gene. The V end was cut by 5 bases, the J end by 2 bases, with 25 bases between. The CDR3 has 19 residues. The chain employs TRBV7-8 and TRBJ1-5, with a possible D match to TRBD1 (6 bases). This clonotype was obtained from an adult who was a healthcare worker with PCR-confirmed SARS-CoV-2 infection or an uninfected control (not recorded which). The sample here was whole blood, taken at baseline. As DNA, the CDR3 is TGTGCCAGCAGCCCACACGCCGAACAGGGCTCGTCTCGCAATCAGCCCCAGCATTTT. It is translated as CASSPHAEQGSSRNQPQHF.